A selection of T cell receptor beta chains follows, all from one sample in a study of blood T cell repertoires in COVID-19. Data came from immunoSEQ multiplex PCR; TCRdb stores just in-frame clones and leaves some out. The sample yields roughly 230,000 clones, approximately 80% seen once. Sequencing was carried out using peripheral blood. Source of these receptors: a man aged 35-49 years with acute or convalescent COVID-19. CDR3s include the opening cysteine and the closing phenylalanine or tryptophan. Fields, in order: D gene, CDR3 length, V gene, J gene, clone size, CDR3 DNA, CDR3 protein. A D gene is named only where the DNA matches it firmly. Not every row has a clone size; where given, it reads once, few, many or a size class.

D: .
length: 15
V: TRBV5-6
J: TRBJ2-1
size: .
DNA: TGTGCCAGCAGCTTGGTAAGCGCCGCCTACAATGAGCAGTTCTTC
CDR3: CASSLVSAAYNEQFF

D: .
length: 16
V: TRBV6-2/TRBV6-3
J: TRBJ1-2
size: .
DNA: TGTGCCAGCAGTTACTCGAAAGGTTCAGGGAACTATGGCTACACCTTC
CDR3: CASSYSKGSGNYGYTF

D: TRBD2
length: 15
V: TRBV5-5
J: TRBJ2-7
size: few
DNA: TGTGCCAGCAGCGAGAGCGGGAGTCCTTTCTACGAGCAGTACTTC
CDR3: CASSESGSPFYEQYF

D: .
length: 13
V: TRBV6-5
J: TRBJ1-3
size: .
DNA: TGTGCCAGCAGTACTACCGGGTCGCACACCATATATTTT
CDR3: CASSTTGSHTIYF

D: .
length: 12
V: TRBV2
J: TRBJ2-7
size: .
DNA: TGTGCCAGCACTGACGGGAGATACGAGCAGTACTTC
CDR3: CASTDGRYEQYF

D: TRBD1
length: 15
V: TRBV5-1
J: TRBJ1-4
size: .
DNA: TGCGCCAGCAGCACAGGGGACGGCCGTAATGAAAAACTGTTTTTT
CDR3: CASSTGDGRNEKLFF

D: TRBD2
length: 14
V: TRBV6-5
J: TRBJ2-7
size: few
DNA: TGTGCCAGCACTATGACTAGCGGGAGAATCGAGCAGTACTTC
CDR3: CASTMTSGRIEQYF

D: .
length: 16
V: TRBV4-3
J: TRBJ2-1
size: .
DNA: TGCGCCAGCAGCCAAGATCGATATATCTCCAGGAATGAGCAGTTCTTC
CDR3: CASSQDRYISRNEQFF

D: .
length: 12
V: TRBV6-1
J: TRBJ1-2
size: once
DNA: TGTGCCAGCAGTGATCTCTCCGTCCGCTACACCTTC
CDR3: CASSDLSVRYTF

D: TRBD1
length: 15
V: TRBV5-1
J: TRBJ1-2
size: .
DNA: TGCGCCAGCAGCTTGGACCCGACAGGGATTTATGGCTACACCTTC
CDR3: CASSLDPTGIYGYTF

D: TRBD1
length: 15
V: TRBV6-4
J: TRBJ2-3
size: once
DNA: TGTGCCAGCAGTCCCACAGGGGGAAGCACAGATACGCAGTATTTT
CDR3: CASSPTGGSTDTQYF

D: .
length: 12
V: TRBV6-2/TRBV6-3
J: TRBJ2-1
size: .
DNA: TGTGCCAGCAGTTACTCGTCTGGACTTCAGTTCTTC
CDR3: CASSYSSGLQFF

D: .
length: 14
V: TRBV3-1/TRBV3-2
J: TRBJ1-1
size: .
DNA: TGTGCCAGCAGCCAAAGACAGCAGAACACTGAAGCTTTCTTT
CDR3: CASSQRQQNTEAFF

D: .
length: 16
V: TRBV10-3
J: TRBJ1-1
size: .
DNA: TGTGCCATCAGTGAGTCGAACTCACAGTCCTCCACTGAAGCTTTCTTT
CDR3: CAISESNSQSSTEAFF

D: TRBD1
length: 14
V: TRBV5-1
J: TRBJ1-5
size: .
DNA: TGCGCCAGCAGCTTGGACGGGGACAGTCAGCCCCAGCATTTT
CDR3: CASSLDGDSQPQHF

D: TRBD1
length: 15
V: TRBV6-1
J: TRBJ1-5
size: .
DNA: TGTGCCAGCAGTGCCCACAGGGGAGACAATCAGCCCCAGCATTTT
CDR3: CASSAHRGDNQPQHF

D: .
length: 16
V: TRBV2
J: TRBJ2-6
size: .
DNA: TGTGCCAGCAGAGACAGGCTATTCTCTGGGGCCAACGTCCTGACTTTC
CDR3: CASRDRLFSGANVLTF

D: TRBD1
length: 12
V: TRBV29-1
J: TRBJ1-1
size: .
DNA: TGCAGCGTTGAGGAGACAGGGTGGTTGGCTTTCTTT
CDR3: CSVEETGWLAFF

D: TRBD1
length: 19
V: TRBV3-1/TRBV3-2
J: TRBJ1-5
size: many
DNA: TGTGCCAGCAGCCAAGGACTTATGGCTCGGACAGGTTCCGATCAGCCCCAGCATTTT
CDR3: CASSQGLMARTGSDQPQHF

D: TRBD2
length: 15
V: TRBV5-1
J: TRBJ2-2
size: .
DNA: TGCGCCAGCAGCCGGGACTACACGAACACCGGGGAGCTGTTTTTT
CDR3: CASSRDYTNTGELFF

D: .
length: 13
V: TRBV6-2/TRBV6-3
J: TRBJ1-2
size: .
DNA: TGTGCCAGCAGTCGAAGGGGTAACTATGGCTACACCTTC
CDR3: CASSRRGNYGYTF

D: .
length: 14
V: TRBV7-9
J: TRBJ2-3
size: .
DNA: TGTGCCAGCAGCGCAACAGGGAGCACAGATACGCAGTATTTT
CDR3: CASSATGSTDTQYF

D: .
length: 13
V: TRBV2
J: TRBJ1-2
size: few
DNA: TGTGCCAGCACCCCAATAAGGGAGTCTGGCTACACCTTC
CDR3: CASTPIRESGYTF

D: .
length: 15
V: TRBV6-5
J: TRBJ1-6
size: .
DNA: TGTGCCAGCAGTTACTCCCAGGGCCAGGCTTCACCCCTCCACTTT
CDR3: CASSYSQGQASPLHF

D: .
length: 17
V: TRBV18
J: TRBJ1-2
size: .
DNA: TGTGCCAGCTCGACGGGACTAGGGACGGTAGCAGGCTATGGCTACACCTTC
CDR3: CASSTGLGTVAGYGYTF

D: TRBD2
length: 14
V: TRBV19
J: TRBJ2-3
size: .
DNA: TGTGCCAGTAGGAGCGGCGGGAGCTCAGATACGCAGTATTTT
CDR3: CASRSGGSSDTQYF

D: .
length: 15
V: TRBV19
J: TRBJ1-4
size: .
DNA: TGTGCCAGTAGTATCCTAGACAGCCCTAATGAAAAACTGTTTTTT
CDR3: CASSILDSPNEKLFF

D: .
length: 14
V: TRBV3-1/TRBV3-2
J: TRBJ2-7
size: few
DNA: TGTGCCAGCAGCCAAGGGTCCGGCTCCTACGAGCAGTACTTC
CDR3: CASSQGSGSYEQYF

D: .
length: 13
V: TRBV5-5
J: TRBJ1-2
size: .
DNA: TGTGCCAGCAGCCCGGACTTAACCTATGGCTACACCTTC
CDR3: CASSPDLTYGYTF

D: .
length: 14
V: TRBV6-4
J: TRBJ2-1
size: .
DNA: TGTGCCAGCAGTGTTTTGCCGGGAGTAGACGAGCAGTTCTTC
CDR3: CASSVLPGVDEQFF

D: TRBD2
length: 15
V: TRBV5-1
J: TRBJ2-1
size: .
DNA: TGCGCCAGCAGCTCCGGACTAGCGGGAGCTTTTGAGCAGTTCTTC
CDR3: CASSSGLAGAFEQFF

D: .
length: 14
V: TRBV28
J: TRBJ2-1
size: .
DNA: TGTGCTCTGGGTGGGGGGGGCGCGGGCAATGAGCAGTTCTTC
CDR3: CALGGGGAGNEQFF

D: TRBD1
length: 16
V: TRBV4-1
J: TRBJ2-7
size: .
DNA: TGCGCCAGCAGCAACCAACCGGGACAGGTGAGCTACGAGCAGTACTTC
CDR3: CASSNQPGQVSYEQYF

D: .
length: 14
V: TRBV15
J: TRBJ1-2
size: .
DNA: TGTGCCACCAGCAGAGATTTGGAGGGGTTTGGCTACACCTTC
CDR3: CATSRDLEGFGYTF

D: .
length: 14
V: TRBV6-5
J: TRBJ1-6
size: .
DNA: TGTGCCAGCAGTTCCGGGGTCGGTAATTCACCCCTCCACTTT
CDR3: CASSSGVGNSPLHF

D: TRBD2
length: 16
V: TRBV18
J: TRBJ2-2
size: .
DNA: TGTGCCAGCTCACCCCCGACTAGCGGAAACACCGGGGAGCTGTTTTTT
CDR3: CASSPPTSGNTGELFF

D: TRBD2
length: 16
V: TRBV28
J: TRBJ2-5
size: .
DNA: TGTGCCAGCAGTGAAACCGTAGCGGGAGGGAGGGAGACCCAGTACTTC
CDR3: CASSETVAGGRETQYF

D: .
length: 12
V: TRBV6-6
J: TRBJ2-3
size: .
DNA: TGTGCCAGCAGACCCGGGGGAGATACGCAGTATTTT
CDR3: CASRPGGDTQYF

D: .
length: 13
V: TRBV25-1
J: TRBJ1-2
size: .
DNA: TGTGCCAGCAGTGAGCCAGGGTACTATGGCTACACCTTC
CDR3: CASSEPGYYGYTF

D: TRBD1
length: 18
V: TRBV4-2
J: TRBJ1-2
size: .
DNA: TGTGCCAGCAGCCAAGAAGGACAGGGGGCCTCTCGAAACTATGGCTACACCTTC
CDR3: CASSQEGQGASRNYGYTF

D: .
length: 16
V: TRBV3-1/TRBV3-2
J: TRBJ1-1
size: .
DNA: TGTGCCAGCAGCGCCGTGACGACAGGCTTGAACACTGAAGCTTTCTTT
CDR3: CASSAVTTGLNTEAFF

D: TRBD2
length: 14
V: TRBV11-3
J: TRBJ2-1
size: .
DNA: TGTGCCAGCGGCGGGGGGAGTACCTACAATGAGCAGTTCTTC
CDR3: CASGGGSTYNEQFF

D: TRBD1
length: 16
V: TRBV12-5
J: TRBJ1-1
size: .
DNA: TGTGCTAGTGGTTTTGTAGGGGGGACAGGGAAATCTGAAGCTTTCTTT
CDR3: CASGFVGGTGKSEAFF

D: .
length: 20
V: TRBV6-2/TRBV6-3
J: TRBJ1-5
size: .
DNA: TGTGCCAGCAGTCAAGCCCATCAGGGGAGCACCGTTTATAGCAATCAGCCCCAGCATTTT
CDR3: CASSQAHQGSTVYSNQPQHF

D: TRBD1
length: 15
V: TRBV7-2
J: TRBJ1-6
size: .
DNA: TGTGCCAGCAGACCACCGGGACAGAATAATTCACCCCTCCACTTT
CDR3: CASRPPGQNNSPLHF

D: TRBD2
length: 19
V: TRBV5-6
J: TRBJ2-3
size: .
DNA: TGTGCCAGCAGGGGGGGACTAGCGGGAAATCAGGGGAGCACAGATACGCAGTATTTT
CDR3: CASRGGLAGNQGSTDTQYF

D: TRBD1
length: 18
V: TRBV5-8
J: TRBJ1-2
size: .
DNA: TGTGCCAGCAGCTTGGAAGGTGACAGGGGGGCCTTAAACTATGGCTACACCTTC
CDR3: CASSLEGDRGALNYGYTF

D: .
length: 14
V: TRBV6-5
J: TRBJ2-3
size: .
DNA: TGTGCCAGCAGTCCAGAACTAGGCACAGATACGCAGTATTTT
CDR3: CASSPELGTDTQYF

D: TRBD2
length: 14
V: TRBV5-1
J: TRBJ2-7
size: .
DNA: TGCGCCAGCAGTTTAGCGGGAGGGACCTACGAGCAGTACTTC
CDR3: CASSLAGGTYEQYF

D: .
length: 15
V: TRBV19
J: TRBJ2-7
size: once
DNA: TGTGCCAGTAGCCGAGCGGGCTCGAGCTCCTACGAGCAGTACTTC
CDR3: CASSRAGSSSYEQYF

D: .
length: 13
V: TRBV19
J: TRBJ1-1
size: .
DNA: TGTGCCAGCTCATCCCAGGTCAACACTGAAGCTTTCTTT
CDR3: CASSSQVNTEAFF

D: TRBD2
length: 15
V: TRBV3-1/TRBV3-2
J: TRBJ2-5
size: .
DNA: TGTGCCAGCAGCCGTAGGACTAGCGGACAAGAGACCCAGTACTTC
CDR3: CASSRRTSGQETQYF

D: .
length: 15
V: TRBV6-6
J: TRBJ1-6
size: .
DNA: TGTGCCAGCAGTTATTCAAGGGGTCTTAATTCACCCCTCCACTTT
CDR3: CASSYSRGLNSPLHF

D: .
length: 17
V: TRBV5-6
J: TRBJ2-1
size: few
DNA: TGTGCCAGCAGCTCCTACCGGGGACTCCCATCCTACAATGAGCAGTTCTTC
CDR3: CASSSYRGLPSYNEQFF

D: TRBD2
length: 16
V: TRBV7-8
J: TRBJ2-5
size: .
DNA: TGTGCCAGCAGCTTAGCGCTTCCACTAGCGGAAGAGACCCAGTACTTC
CDR3: CASSLALPLAEETQYF

D: .
length: 16
V: TRBV19
J: TRBJ1-2
size: .
DNA: TGTGCCAGTAGTCTAACCGCCGGGACAACCGACTATGGCTACACCTTC
CDR3: CASSLTAGTTDYGYTF

D: .
length: 13
V: TRBV7-9
J: TRBJ1-5
size: .
DNA: TGTGCCAGCAGCTTAACGGGGAATCAGCCCCAGCATTTT
CDR3: CASSLTGNQPQHF

D: TRBD2
length: 15
V: TRBV5-4
J: TRBJ2-7
size: .
DNA: TGTGCCAGCAGTAAGCCGGGACTAGCGGGAGGCGAGCAGTACTTC
CDR3: CASSKPGLAGGEQYF

D: .
length: 12
V: TRBV29-1
J: TRBJ2-5
size: .
DNA: TGCAGCGTTGTTCTTAGAAATGGGACCCAGTACTTC
CDR3: CSVVLRNGTQYF